The 26 T cell receptor beta chains reported below all come from one sample, sequenced in a study of shared clonotypes between healthy human individuals. Libraries were prepared by immunoSEQ multiplex PCR; TCRdb keeps only in-frame clonotypes and omits some of them. The sample shows more than 2 million clones, about 94% of them seen only once. Sequencing input: naive CD4+ T cells sorted from blood. Sample subset: CD45RA+ positively selected. The receptors derive from a man aged 18 to 29 in good health.

The rearrangement links TRBV19 to TRBJ2-1; D ambiguous. Trimming removed 5 bases from V and 6 bases from J, with 17 bases in between. The germline CDR1 and CDR2 sequences are LNHDA and SQIVND (reference sequence). The CDR3 sequence is 15 residues long. DNA of the CDR3: TGTGCCAGTAGTTTGGGAAGTGATCCCCCCAATGAGCAGTTCTTC. Encoded protein: CASSLGSDPPNEQFF.

The CDR3 bases are TGTGCCAGCACCTTGGTAGTGACTTCCTACGAGCAGTACTTC. Its protein is CASTLVVTSYEQYF. The V and J genes are TRBV2 and TRBJ2-7; D uncertain. The CDR3 is 14 amino acids. Per the germline V gene, CDR1 is SNHLY and CDR2 is FYNNEI. With 7 bases removed from V and 1 base from J, the gap between germline ends came to 14 bases.

This clone was observed once. For the CDR3, the DNA is TGTGCCAGCAGCACGCCGGGACTAGAGGTTTTAGCCGGGGAGCTGTTTTTT. It translates to CASSTPGLEVLAGELFF. The chain is built from TRBV7-8 and TRBJ2-2; TRBD2 matches at 8 bases. V trimming: 5 bases; J trimming: 6 bases; junction bases outside the gene matches: 14. The CDR3 has 17 residues. The germline V gene has CDR1 SGHVS and CDR2 FQNEAQ.

The chain employs TRBV28 and TRBJ2-7; D gene ambiguous. Trimming cost V 6 bases and J 1 base, with 13 bases left between them. The CDR3 runs 14 residues. Germline assignment: CDR1 MDHEN and CDR2 SYDVKM. CDR3 bases: TGTGCCAGCAGACCCATAGGGCAGTCCTACGAGCAGTACTTC. Protein: CASRPIGQSYEQYF.

Turning to this clone: Additional DNA sequences in this sample encode the identical CDR3. J is TRBJ2-5 and V is TRBV18, with D possibly called TRBD1 or TRBD2 (5 bases each). The V gene's germline CDR1 is KGHSH and CDR2 LQKENI. The CDR3 has 14 residues. The V gene lost 3 bases and the J gene lost 2 bases, with 10 bases spanning the gap. The CDR3 coding sequence is TGTGCCAGCTCACCTGGGACCGTGCAAGAGACCCAGTACTTC. Residues: CASSPGTVQETQYF.

The chain employs TRBV10-3 and TRBJ2-7, with D tentatively TRBD1 or TRBD2 (5 bases each). V was trimmed by 4 bases and J by 0 bases, leaving 16 bases between them. The germline V gene encodes CDR1 ENHRY and CDR2 SYGVKD. The CDR3 runs 16 residues. The CDR3 sequence is CAISGAGTKSSYEQYF. For the CDR3, the DNA is TGTGCCATCAGTGGGGCCGGGACGAAGAGCTCCTACGAGCAGTACTTC.

The chain combines TRBV7-2 with TRBJ2-7, with unresolved D. Germline V gene lookup returns CDR1 SGHTA and CDR2 FQGNSA. The CDR3 is 15 residues long. The V end lost 3 bases, the J end lost 1 base, and 13 bases lay between the germline ends. The DNA for the CDR3 is TGTGCCAGCAGCTTGTGGGCTTCCTCTTCCTACGAGCAGTACTTC. It encodes CASSLWASSSYEQYF.

This clone was detected only once. The V and J genes are TRBV6-5 and TRBJ2-2, with TRBD2 as a possible D gene (6 bases). The germline CDR1 and CDR2 sequences are MNHEY and SVGAGI. There are 12 residues in the CDR3. Trimming stripped 6 bases from V and 6 bases from J, with 8 bases between. The CDR3 is CASRGGAGELFF. The CDR3 DNA sequence: TGTGCCAGCAGGGGGGGTGCCGGGGAGCTGTTTTTT.

The CDR3 spells CASREDRYTEAFF. DNA of the CDR3: TGTGCCAGCAGGGAGGACAGGTACACTGAAGCTTTCTTT. The rearrangement uses TRBV2 and TRBJ1-1; 7 bases fit TRBD1. The germline V gene has CDR1 SNHLY and CDR2 FYNNEI. The CDR3 covers 13 residues. V lost 6 bases and J lost 3; bases outside the gene matches: 4.

The chain carries TRBV19 and TRBJ1-1; D might be TRBD1 (6 bases). This CDR3 is 16 amino acids long. The germline V gene has CDR1 LNHDA and CDR2 SQIVND (reference sequence). V was pared by 4 bases and J by 4 bases, with 19 bases between. The CDR3 region is CASSTVRTGRLTEAFF. CDR3 DNA: TGTGCCAGTAGTACCGTCCGTACAGGGCGCCTCACTGAAGCTTTCTTT.

With respect to this clone: This sample includes further DNA sequences coding for the same CDR3. The chain links TRBV30 to TRBJ1-6; no clear D. The ends were cut back, 1 base at V and 4 bases at J, with 5 bases in the middle. Germline assignment: CDR1 GTSNPN and CDR2 SVGIG (reference sequence). This CDR3 spans 13 amino acids. The CDR3 protein is CAWSGGYNSPLHF. Here the CDR3 DNA reads TGTGCCTGGAGTGGCGGTTATAATTCACCCCTCCACTTT. Based on the CDR3 plus reference TRBV30 and TRBJ1-6, the full variable domain is SQTIHQWPATLVQPVGSPLSLECTVEGTSNPNLYWYRQAAGRGLQLLFYSVGIGQISSEVPQNLSASRPQDRQFILSSKKLLLSDSGFYLCAWSGGYNSPLHFGNGTRLTVT.

This CDR3 reads CASSQFGRLNEKLFF. In DNA form, the CDR3 reads TGTGCCAGCAGCCAATTCGGCAGGCTTAATGAAAAACTGTTTTTT. The chain has TRBV16 and TRBJ1-4; unclear D gene. Germline CDR1 KGHSY, CDR2 FQNENV. With 1 base removed from V and 4 bases from J, the gap between germline ends came to 10 bases. This CDR3 region has 15 residues.

Only one count was recorded for this clone. V gene TRBV21-1 combines with J gene TRBJ1-1. TRBV21-1 counts as a pseudogene. The CDR3 has 17 amino acids. The CDR3: CASRPRCRYNADTEAFF. The CDR3 DNA reads TGTGCCAGCAGACCCCGTTGCAGGTATAATGCGGACACTGAAGCTTTCTTT.

The V gene is TRBV7-2, the J gene TRBJ2-2, with TRBD2 matching 10 bases. Unmatched junction bases numbered 11, after V lost 5 bases and J lost 2 bases. Germline V CDR1 and CDR2: SGHTA, FQGNSA. The CDR3 is 18 amino acids. This CDR3 reads CASSPSFSGRQNTGELFF. Written as DNA, the CDR3 is TGTGCCAGCAGCCCGTCCTTTAGCGGGAGGCAAAACACCGGGGAGCTGTTTTTT. Variable domain in full (rest from reference TRBV7-2 and TRBJ2-2): GAGVSQSPSNKVTEKGKDVELRCDPISGHTALYWYRQSLGQGLEFLIYFQGNSAPDKSGLPSDRFSAERTGGSVSTLTIQRTQQEDSAVYLCASSPSFSGRQNTGELFFGEGSRLTVL.

V is TRBV27 and J is TRBJ1-6; 7 bases fit TRBD1. The CDR3 runs 15 residues. From germline, CDR1 is MNHEY and CDR2 SMNVEV (reference sequence). With 8 bases clipped from V and 7 bases from J, the junction kept 11 bases outside the gene matches. The CDR3 sequence: CASRKPGQSNSPLHF. CDR3 nucleotides: TGTGCCAGCCGAAAACCGGGACAGTCCAATTCACCCCTCCACTTT.

The chain links TRBV2 to TRBJ2-5; no definite D call. This CDR3 contains 11 residues. The germline CDR1 and CDR2 sequences are SNHLY and FYNNEI. V lost 8 bases and J lost 4, with 8 bases in between. CDR3 in amino acids: CASLLLETQYF. The CDR3 DNA is TGTGCCAGCCTGCTTTTAGAGACCCAGTACTTC.

With regard to this clone: Other nucleotide sequences in the sample specify the same CDR3. This rearrangement joins TRBV19 to TRBJ1-1; a weak D match, TRBD1 (6 bases). V lost 7 bases to trimming and J lost 1 base, with 10 bases between them. This CDR3 region has 13 residues. Per germline, CDR1 LNHDA and CDR2 SQIVND (reference sequence). The CDR3 coding sequence is TGTGCCAGTAAGGTAGGGGGGAACACTGAAGCTTTCTTT. This codes for CASKVGGNTEAFF.

The chain has TRBV9 and TRBJ2-3, with a weak D call TRBD2 (6 bases). The CDR3 is made up of 16 amino acids. Trimming stripped 0 bases from V and 2 bases from J, with 13 bases between. Per germline, CDR1 SGDLS and CDR2 YYNGEE. CDR3 region: CASSVEVGGTTDTQYF. The DNA for the CDR3 is TGTGCCAGCAGCGTAGAGGTGGGAGGAACCACAGATACGCAGTATTTT.

The chain recombines TRBV2 with TRBJ2-1; 7 bases match TRBD2. The junction had 11 bases not matched to a gene; V was cut back by 6 bases and J by 9 bases. The CDR3 is 14 amino acids. CDR1 SNHLY and CDR2 FYNNEI come from the germline V gene. The CDR3 protein is CASRGDGWTSEQFF. CDR3 DNA sequence: TGTGCCAGCAGGGGGGATGGGTGGACTAGTGAGCAGTTCTTC.

The V gene is TRBV5-1, the J gene TRBJ2-1; the D gene is possibly TRBD1 (6 bases). Germline CDR1 SGHRS, CDR2 YFSETQ. Trimming left V 0 bases short and J 8 bases short, with 9 bases between. The CDR3 loop spans 13 amino acids. The CDR3 DNA sequence: TGCGCCAGCAGCTTGGACAGGGCTGATGAGCAGTTCTTC. Its translation is CASSLDRADEQFF.

Note on this clone: The same CDR3 arises from other DNA sequences in this sample as well. This chain links TRBV5-1 with TRBJ2-5, with a weak D call TRBD1 (5 bases). The CDR3 contains 13 residues. V was pared by 3 bases and J by 2 bases, with 8 bases between. CDR1 is SGHRS and CDR2 is YFSETQ in the germline V gene. The CDR3 region is CASSSQGQETQYF. The CDR3 DNA reads as TGCGCCAGCAGCTCCCAGGGTCAAGAGACCCAGTACTTC.

This chain joins TRBV5-1 and TRBJ2-1; 9 positions agree with TRBD2. With 0 bases clipped from V and 4 bases from J, the junction kept 5 bases outside the gene matches. CDR1 SGHRS and CDR2 YFSETQ come from the germline V gene. This CDR3 contains 16 residues. As DNA, the CDR3 is TGCGCCAGCAGCTTGGTGCTAGCGGGAAGATACAATGAGCAGTTCTTC. This gives the protein CASSLVLAGRYNEQFF. The whole variable domain, filled in from reference TRBV5-1 and TRBJ2-1, reads KAGVTQTPRYLIKTRGQQVTLSCSPISGHRSVSWYQQTPGQGLQFLFEYFSETQRNKGNFPGRFSGRQFSNSRSEMNVSTLELGDSALYLCASSLVLAGRYNEQFFGPGTRLTVL.

CDR3 sequence reads: CASSNRGVSTGELFF. The DNA for the CDR3 is TGTGCCAGTAGTAACAGGGGTGTAAGCACCGGGGAGCTGTTTTTT. The rearrangement joins TRBV19 to TRBJ2-2, with 7 bases fitting TRBD1. The CDR3 has 15 residues. Unmatched junction bases numbered 6, after V lost 4 bases and J lost 4 bases. From germline, CDR1 is LNHDA and CDR2 SQIVND (reference sequence).

This clone was seen only once. The chain joins TRBV7-3 to TRBJ2-7; 10 nucleotides agree with TRBD1. Germline CDR1 is SGHTA and CDR2 is FQGTGA. This CDR3 region has 16 residues. The ends lost 0 bases at V and 3 bases at J; junction bases unmatched: 5. The CDR3: CASSLTRTGGSYEQYF. The CDR3 DNA sequence: TGTGCCAGCAGCTTAACGAGGACAGGGGGGAGCTACGAGCAGTACTTC. Supplemented by reference TRBV7-3 and TRBJ2-7, the full variable domain reads GAGVSQTPSNKVTEKGKYVELRCDPISGHTALYWYRQSLGQGPEFLIYFQGTGAADDSGLPNDRFFAVRPEGSVSTLKIQRTERGDSAVYLCASSLTRTGGSYEQYFGPGTRLTVT.

The chain uses TRBV7-2 and TRBJ2-3; D gene ambiguous. V was trimmed by 1 base and J by 5 bases, leaving 13 bases between them. CDR1 is SGHTA, CDR2 FQGNSA, per germline. The CDR3 is made up of 15 amino acids. The CDR3, as DNA: TGTGCCAGCAGCTTAGTTGTGGCGGTACAAGATACGCAGTATTTT. This sequence encodes CASSLVVAVQDTQYF.

The CDR3 sequence: CASSDRRRVGTGELFF. The CDR3 DNA reads as TGCGCCAGCAGTGACCGAAGGAGGGTGGGTACCGGGGAGCTGTTTTTT. The chain employs TRBV10-2 and TRBJ2-2, with D perhaps TRBD2 (6 bases). V was clipped by 3 bases and J by 5 bases, with 16 bases between them. The CDR3 is 16 residues long. The germline V gene has CDR1 WSHSY and CDR2 SAAADI.